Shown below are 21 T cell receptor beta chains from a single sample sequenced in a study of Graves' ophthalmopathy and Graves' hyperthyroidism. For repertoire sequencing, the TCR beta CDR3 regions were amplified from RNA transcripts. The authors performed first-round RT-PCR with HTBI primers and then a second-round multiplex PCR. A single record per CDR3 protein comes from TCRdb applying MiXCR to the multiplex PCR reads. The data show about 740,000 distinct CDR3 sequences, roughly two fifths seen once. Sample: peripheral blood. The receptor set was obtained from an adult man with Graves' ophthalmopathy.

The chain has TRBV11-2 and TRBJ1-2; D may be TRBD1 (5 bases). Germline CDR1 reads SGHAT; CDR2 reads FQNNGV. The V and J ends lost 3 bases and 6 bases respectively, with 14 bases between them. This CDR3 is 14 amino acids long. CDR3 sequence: CASSFGRVVDGYTF. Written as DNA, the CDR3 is TGTGCCAGCAGCTTTGGCAGGGTAGTGGATGGCTACACCTTC.

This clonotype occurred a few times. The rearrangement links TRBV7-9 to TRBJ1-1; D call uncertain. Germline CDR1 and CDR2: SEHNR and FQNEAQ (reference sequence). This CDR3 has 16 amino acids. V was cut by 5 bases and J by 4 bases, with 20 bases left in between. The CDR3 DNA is TGTGCCAGCAGCCCCGTCGGGCAGCTGAGAGGCACTGAAGCTTTCTTT. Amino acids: CASSPVGQLRGTEAFF.

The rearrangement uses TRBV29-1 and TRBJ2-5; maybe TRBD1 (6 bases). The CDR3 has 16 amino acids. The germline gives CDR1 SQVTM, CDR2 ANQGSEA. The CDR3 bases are TGCAGTCTCAGGGGAAACACATTGGGTTGGGGAGAGACCCAGTACTTC. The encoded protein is CSLRGNTLGWGETQYF.

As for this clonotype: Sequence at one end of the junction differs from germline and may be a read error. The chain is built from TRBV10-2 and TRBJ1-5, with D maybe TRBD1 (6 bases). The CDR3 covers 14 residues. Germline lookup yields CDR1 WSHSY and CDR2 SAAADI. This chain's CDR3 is CAWSRGGGNQPQHF. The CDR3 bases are TGTGCCTGGAGCCGAGGGGGGGGCAATCAGCCCCAGCATTTT.

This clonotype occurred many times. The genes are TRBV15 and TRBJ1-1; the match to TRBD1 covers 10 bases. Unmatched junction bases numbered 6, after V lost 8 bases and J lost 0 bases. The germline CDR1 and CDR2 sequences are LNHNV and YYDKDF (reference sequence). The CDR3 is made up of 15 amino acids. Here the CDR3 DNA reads TGTGCCACCGTTGGGACAGGGGTTATGAACACTGAAGCTTTCTTT. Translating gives CATVGTGVMNTEAFF.

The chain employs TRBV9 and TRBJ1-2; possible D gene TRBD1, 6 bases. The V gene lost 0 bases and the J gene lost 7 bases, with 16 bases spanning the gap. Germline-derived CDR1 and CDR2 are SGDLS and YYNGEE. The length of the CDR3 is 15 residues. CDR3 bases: TGTGCCAGCAGCGTAGGAGCGTGGGGGCGGACTGGCTACACCTTC. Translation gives CASSVGAWGRTGYTF. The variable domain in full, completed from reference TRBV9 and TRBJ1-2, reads DSGVTQTPKHLITATGQRVTLRCSPRSGDLSVYWYQQSLDQGLQFLIQYYNGEERAKGNILERFSAQQFPDLHSELNLSSLELGDSALYFCASSVGAWGRTGYTFGSGTRLTVV.

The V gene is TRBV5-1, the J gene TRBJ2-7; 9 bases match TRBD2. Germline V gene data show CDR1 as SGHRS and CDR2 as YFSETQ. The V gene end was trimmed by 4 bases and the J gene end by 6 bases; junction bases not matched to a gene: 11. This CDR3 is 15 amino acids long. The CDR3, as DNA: TGCGCCAGCAGCATTGTTGCGGGAGGGCCGATCGAGCAGTACTTC. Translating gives CASSIVAGGPIEQYF.

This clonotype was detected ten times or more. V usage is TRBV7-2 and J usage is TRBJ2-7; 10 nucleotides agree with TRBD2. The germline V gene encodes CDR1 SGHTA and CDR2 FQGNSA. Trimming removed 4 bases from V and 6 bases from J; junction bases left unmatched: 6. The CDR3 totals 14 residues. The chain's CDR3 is CASSSKSGRAEQYF. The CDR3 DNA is TGTGCCAGCAGCTCCAAGAGCGGGAGGGCCGAGCAGTACTTC.

The DNA for the CDR3 is TGTGCCAGCAGCCGGGACAGGGGGCACGTCCTGACTTTC. Its protein product is CASSRDRGHVLTF. V gene TRBV7-2 combines with J gene TRBJ2-6; 12 nucleotides align to TRBD1. V was pared by 5 bases and J by 11 bases, with 1 base of the junction left unmatched. This CDR3 is built from 13 residues. Germline V gives CDR1 SGHTA, CDR2 FQGNSA.

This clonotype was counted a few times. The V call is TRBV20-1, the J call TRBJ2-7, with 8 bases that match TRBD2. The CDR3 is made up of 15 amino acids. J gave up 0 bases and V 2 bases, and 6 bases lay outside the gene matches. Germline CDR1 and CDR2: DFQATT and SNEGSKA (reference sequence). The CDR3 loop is CSARLAGTRSYEQYF. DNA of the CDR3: TGCAGTGCTAGACTAGCGGGTACCCGCTCCTACGAGCAGTACTTC.

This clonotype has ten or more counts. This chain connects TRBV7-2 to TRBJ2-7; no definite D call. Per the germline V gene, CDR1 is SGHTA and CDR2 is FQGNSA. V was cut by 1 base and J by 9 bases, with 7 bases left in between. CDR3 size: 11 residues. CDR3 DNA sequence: TGTGCCAGCAGCTTAGATAGGATGCAGTACTTC. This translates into CASSLDRMQYF.

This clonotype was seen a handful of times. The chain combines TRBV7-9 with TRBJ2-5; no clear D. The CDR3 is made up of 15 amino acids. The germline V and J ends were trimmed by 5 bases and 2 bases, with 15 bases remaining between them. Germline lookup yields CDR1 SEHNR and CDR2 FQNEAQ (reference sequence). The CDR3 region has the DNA TGTGCCAGCAGCCAAGATTCCGGGTATCAAGAGACCCAGTACTTC. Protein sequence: CASSQDSGYQETQYF.

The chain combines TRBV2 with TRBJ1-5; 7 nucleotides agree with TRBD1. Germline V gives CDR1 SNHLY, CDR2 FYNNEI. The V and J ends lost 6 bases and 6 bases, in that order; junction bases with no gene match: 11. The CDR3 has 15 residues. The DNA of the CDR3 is TGTGCCAGCAGCGAGGGACAGACGGGGACTCAGCCCCAGCATTTT. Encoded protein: CASSEGQTGTQPQHF.

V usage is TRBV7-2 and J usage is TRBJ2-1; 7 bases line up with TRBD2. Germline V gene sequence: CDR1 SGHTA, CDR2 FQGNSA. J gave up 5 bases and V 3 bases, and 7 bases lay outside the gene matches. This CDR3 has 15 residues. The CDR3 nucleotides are TGTGCCAGCAGCTTTGACGGGACTACAGACAATGAGCAGTTCTTC. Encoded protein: CASSFDGTTDNEQFF.

The CDR3 sequence is CSYAGTTTYEQYF. In nucleotides, the CDR3 is TGCAGCTACGCCGGGACAACGACCTACGAGCAGTACTTC. This chain connects TRBV29-1 to TRBJ2-7; possible D gene TRBD1, 6 bases. The CDR3 runs 13 residues. From germline, CDR1 is SQVTM and CDR2 ANQGSEA. The V and J ends lost 8 bases and 2 bases respectively, with 16 bases between them.

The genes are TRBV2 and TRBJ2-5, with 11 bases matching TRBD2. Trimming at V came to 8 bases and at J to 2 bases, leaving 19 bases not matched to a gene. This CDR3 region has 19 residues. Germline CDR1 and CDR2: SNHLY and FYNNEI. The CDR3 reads CASSPLPPGLAEKQETQYF. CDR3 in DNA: TGTGCCAGCTCACCACTTCCGCCGGGACTAGCGGAAAAACAAGAGACCCAGTACTTC.

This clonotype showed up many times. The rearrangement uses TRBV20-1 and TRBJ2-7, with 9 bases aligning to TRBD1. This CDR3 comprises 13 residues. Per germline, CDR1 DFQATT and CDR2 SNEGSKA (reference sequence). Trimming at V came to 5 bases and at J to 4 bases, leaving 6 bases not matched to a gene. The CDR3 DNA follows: TGCAGTGCTCCAGGACAGGGGCTGTACGAGCAGTACTTC. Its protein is CSAPGQGLYEQYF.

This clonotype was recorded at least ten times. DNA for the CDR3: TGTGCCAGCAGTTCGACTAGCGGGGGCTCCTACGAGCAGTACTTC. This gives the protein CASSSTSGGSYEQYF. The genes are TRBV11-2 and TRBJ2-7, with 12 bases lining up with TRBD2. Germline CDR1 reads SGHAT; CDR2 reads FQNNGV. This CDR3 contains 15 residues. V was pared by 6 bases and J by 0 bases, with 3 bases of the junction left unmatched.

The CDR3 here is CSARDPRGRSYEQYF. The CDR3 DNA reads as TGCAGTGCTAGAGATCCCAGGGGACGATCCTACGAGCAGTACTTC. This sequence joins TRBV20-1 and TRBJ2-7, with D possibly being TRBD1 (6 bases). CDR1 and CDR2 from the germline V gene are DFQATT and SNEGSKA (reference sequence). The CDR3 is 15 amino acids. Trimming took off 0 bases at V and 1 base at J, with 13 bases between the two ends.

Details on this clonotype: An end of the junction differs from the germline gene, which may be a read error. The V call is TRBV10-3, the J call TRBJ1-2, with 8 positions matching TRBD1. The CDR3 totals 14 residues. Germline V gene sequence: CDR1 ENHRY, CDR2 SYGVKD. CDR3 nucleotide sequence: TGTGCCAGCAGTGAGCCGGACAGGGAGTATGGCTACACCTTC. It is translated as CASSEPDREYGYTF.

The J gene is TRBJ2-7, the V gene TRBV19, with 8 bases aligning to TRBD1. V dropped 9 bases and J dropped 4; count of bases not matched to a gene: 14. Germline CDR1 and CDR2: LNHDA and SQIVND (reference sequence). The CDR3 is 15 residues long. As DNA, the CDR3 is TGTGCCAGCAGACCCGCGCCAGGGGGCGAGTACGAGCAGTACTTC. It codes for CASRPAPGGEYEQYF.